These 23 T cell receptor beta chains were sequenced from one sample in a study of T cell responses to AZD1222 COVID-19 vaccine. TCRdb's table, derived via immunoSEQ multiplex PCR, lists solely in-frame clones and lacks some. The sample has some 150,000 clones, over 85% seen once. The sample consisted of peripheral blood, taken on day 0 of AZD1222 vaccination. These receptors were collected from an adult in good health.

The chain employs TRBV6-6 and TRBJ2-3; perhaps TRBD2 as D (6 bases). Germline CDR1 and CDR2: MNHNY and SVGAGI (reference sequence). Between the trimmed V and J ends, which lost 6 bases and 3 bases, there was a span of 13 bases. This CDR3 has 14 amino acids. The chain's CDR3 is CASRRERLTDTQYF. CDR3 coding DNA: TGTGCCAGCAGACGGGAGAGGTTAACAGATACGCAGTATTTT.

The V call is TRBV27, the J call TRBJ2-2; 7 bases fit TRBD1. This CDR3 is 16 amino acids long. Per germline, CDR1 MNHEY and CDR2 SMNVEV (reference sequence). Germline trimming cut 4 bases from V and 0 bases from J; bases unmatched to any gene: 5. CDR3 bases: TGTGCCAGCAGTTCCCGACAGGGCCCGAACACCGGGGAGCTGTTTTTT. Translated: CASSSRQGPNTGELFF.

This chain uses TRBV21-1 with TRBJ1-2. TRBV21-1 corresponds to a pseudogene. This CDR3 is 18 amino acids long. CDR3 sequence (DNA): TGTGCCAGCATTCTTACCCCTCGCTGGCACGGGAACAACTATGGCTACACCTTC. Its translation: CASILTPRWHGNNYGYTF.

The J gene is TRBJ2-7, the V gene TRBV6-1; 8 bases map to TRBD1. Germline trimming cut 6 bases from V and 2 bases from J; bases unmatched to any gene: 6. Germline CDR1 and CDR2: MNHNS and SASEGT. The CDR3 loop spans 14 amino acids. The chain's CDR3 is CASRDQGAAYEQYF. The CDR3 region has the DNA TGTGCCAGCAGAGATCAGGGGGCAGCCTACGAGCAGTACTTC.

The rearrangement links TRBV5-6 to TRBJ1-2; TRBD1 might be the D (6 bases). Germline CDR1 is SGHDT and CDR2 is YYEEEE. The length of the CDR3 is 14 residues. V shed 4 bases and J shed 3 bases, with 13 bases lying between them. The CDR3: CASSTGLRDYGYTF. The CDR3 coding sequence is TGTGCCAGCAGCACAGGGCTGCGGGACTATGGCTACACCTTC.

The J gene is TRBJ2-7, the V gene TRBV2; 7 nucleotides line up with TRBD1. Germline V gene lookup returns CDR1 SNHLY and CDR2 FYNNEI. CDR3 length: 13 residues. V lost 5 bases to trimming and J lost 3 bases; unmatched junction nucleotides: 4. The DNA of the CDR3 is TGTGCCAGCAGTCACCGGGACAGCTACGAGCAGTACTTC. Amino acid sequence: CASSHRDSYEQYF.

CDR3 bases: TGTGCCACCAGCAGAGAACGGGAGGGGGGCACAGATACGCAGTATTTT. Its protein is CATSREREGGTDTQYF. The chain is built from TRBV15 and TRBJ2-3, with 8 bases lining up with TRBD2. The CDR3 extends over 16 amino acids. After removal of 0 bases from V and 1 base from J, the junction contained 3 bases not matched to a gene. Germline CDR1 is LNHNV and CDR2 is YYDKDF (reference sequence).

This clone was detected once. V usage is TRBV11-2 and J usage is TRBJ1-5; tentative D call: TRBD1 (5 bases). The CDR3 runs to 13 residues. V lost 5 bases and J lost 4, with 9 bases in between. In germline, CDR1 is SGHAT, CDR2 FQNNGV. The CDR3 spells CASSQGPNQPQHF. CDR3 sequence (DNA): TGTGCCAGCAGCCAGGGCCCTAATCAGCCCCAGCATTTT.

CDR3 DNA sequence: TGTGCCAGCAGCTTAATTAGCGGGGGGAGAGAGACCCAGTACTTC. This encodes CASSLISGGRETQYF. The J gene is TRBJ2-5, the V gene TRBV7-6; 10 nucleotides match TRBD2. Germline V CDR1 and CDR2: SGHVS, FNYEAQ. V lost 2 bases and J lost 4; bases outside the gene matches: 4. The CDR3 has 15 amino acids.

The chain carries TRBV7-2 and TRBJ2-7; a possible D gene is TRBD2 (5 bases). Per the germline V gene, CDR1 is SGHTA and CDR2 is FQGNSA. This CDR3 is 14 amino acids long. V gave up 6 bases and J gave up 0 bases, with 12 bases separating them. CDR3 residues: CASRQRASSYEQYF. CDR3 coding DNA: TGTGCCAGCAGACAGAGGGCGAGCTCCTACGAGCAGTACTTC.

V gene TRBV6-1 combines with J gene TRBJ1-2, with 7 bases fitting TRBD1. Germline CDR1 reads MNHNS; CDR2 reads SASEGT. The V segment lost 4 bases and the J segment 6 bases; nucleotides outside the gene matches: 14. The CDR3 consists of 16 residues. CDR3 nucleotide sequence: TGTGCCAGCAGTGGTCATGGACAGGTGGGGTTACATGGCTACACCTTC. As protein: CASSGHGQVGLHGYTF.

The rearrangement uses TRBV18 and TRBJ1-2; no clear D. V lost 1 base to trimming and J lost 1 base, with 10 bases between them. CDR3 length equals 15 residues. Germline V lookup: CDR1 KGHSH, CDR2 LQKENI. The CDR3: CASSPRLQNNYGYTF. The CDR3 DNA reads TGTGCCAGCTCACCACGATTACAGAATAACTATGGCTACACCTTC.

The chain uses TRBV7-8 and TRBJ2-5; 7 bases agree with TRBD2. Germline V lookup: CDR1 SGHVS, CDR2 FQNEAQ. The V segment lost 1 base and the J segment 5 bases; nucleotides outside the gene matches: 7. This CDR3 has 15 residues. CDR3 sequence: CASSLGAGSRETQYF. DNA for the CDR3: TGTGCCAGCAGCTTAGGAGCGGGATCCCGGGAGACCCAGTACTTC.

The chain employs TRBV24-1 and TRBJ1-2; 9 bases line up with TRBD1. After removal of 3 bases from V and 6 bases from J, the junction contained 7 bases not matched to a gene. CDR3 length: 15 amino acids. Germline-derived CDR1 and CDR2 are KGHDR and SFDVKD. The CDR3 loop reads CATSDPGQGRDGYTF. The CDR3 DNA is TGTGCCACCAGTGATCCGGGACAGGGAAGGGATGGCTACACCTTC.

The CDR3 loop reads CASSTLTEAFF. The CDR3 region has the DNA TGTGCCAGCAGTACCCTCACTGAAGCTTTCTTT. The rearrangement uses TRBV12-3 or TRBV12-4 and TRBJ1-1, with unresolved D. The V end lost 5 bases, the J end lost 4 bases, and 5 bases lay between the germline ends. The CDR3 spans 11 residues.

This clone came up once. The chain joins TRBV7-2 to TRBJ2-1, with 12 bases aligning to TRBD2. Looked up from germline, CDR1 is SGHTA and CDR2 is FQGNSA. The trim removed 2 bases at V and 4 bases at J, leaving 9 bases unmatched. The CDR3 spans 18 residues. CDR3 sequence: CASSLLLAGGWKYNEQFF. The CDR3 DNA reads as TGTGCCAGCAGCTTATTACTAGCGGGAGGCTGGAAATACAATGAGCAGTTCTTC.

The rearrangement uses TRBV19 and TRBJ2-6; TRBD1 might be the D (5 bases). V was pared by 5 bases and J by 0 bases, with 11 bases between. The CDR3 runs 16 residues. Looked up from germline, CDR1 is LNHDA and CDR2 is SQIVND (reference sequence). The CDR3 coding sequence is TGTGCCAGTAGTCTTCGACAGAACTCTGGGGCCAACGTCCTGACTTTC. It is translated as CASSLRQNSGANVLTF.

The gene calls are TRBV7-9 and TRBJ2-4; D is perhaps TRBD1 (6 bases). Germline assignment: CDR1 SEHNR and CDR2 FQNEAQ (reference sequence). The CDR3 runs to 15 residues. The V end was cut by 10 bases, the J end by 3 bases, with 19 bases between. CDR3 sequence (DNA): TGTGCCATCTGGGCGTCCAAAGGGGGCAAAAACATTCAGTACTTC. Translating gives CAIWASKGGKNIQYF.

The chain joins TRBV19 to TRBJ2-5; the D call may be TRBD1 or TRBD2 (6 bases each). Germline CDR1 reads LNHDA; CDR2 reads SQIVND (reference sequence). The CDR3 spans 14 residues. Between the trimmed V and J ends, which lost 6 bases and 2 bases, there was a span of 13 bases. CDR3 bases: TGTGCCAGTAGAAGGGGGGCCTATCAAGAGACCCAGTACTTC. Residues: CASRRGAYQETQYF.

This chain connects TRBV5-4 to TRBJ2-3; D is tentatively TRBD1 or TRBD2 (6 bases each). There are 15 residues in the CDR3. Germline V CDR1 and CDR2: SGHNT, YYREEE (reference sequence). Trimming stripped 9 bases from V and 2 bases from J, with 19 bases between. CDR3 nucleotide sequence: TGTGCCACCAGGGGCGGGGACACCATCACAGATACGCAGTATTTT. Translated, it gives CATRGGDTITDTQYF.

This chain uses TRBV27 with TRBJ2-1, with 8 bases that match TRBD2. This CDR3 comprises 17 residues. V gave up 8 bases and J gave up 6 bases; unmatched junction bases: 18. Germline V gene data show CDR1 as MNHEY and CDR2 as SMNVEV (reference sequence). CDR3 amino acids: CASPLPSGLAHPNEQFF. In nucleotides, the CDR3 is TGTGCCAGCCCCCTCCCCTCCGGACTAGCTCATCCCAATGAGCAGTTCTTC.

This clone was seen a single time. The chain recombines TRBV6-5 with TRBJ2-2; D not resolved. Trimming shortened V by 6 bases and J by 3 bases, and 8 bases separated the two germline ends. The CDR3 length is 13 residues. From germline, CDR1 is MNHEY and CDR2 SVGAGI. CDR3 region: CASRTYDTGELFF. CDR3 nucleotide sequence: TGTGCCAGCAGGACATATGACACCGGGGAGCTGTTTTTT.

The J gene is TRBJ1-1, the V gene TRBV6-4; TRBD1 might be the D (6 bases). The ends were cut back, 6 bases at V and 6 bases at J, with 20 bases in the middle. The germline CDR1 and CDR2 sequences are MRHNA and SNTAGT. The CDR3 is 15 amino acids. The CDR3 sequence: CASSGGRHELAEAFF. As DNA, the CDR3 is TGTGCCAGCAGCGGGGGGCGGCATGAACTCGCTGAAGCTTTCTTT.